This T cell receptor (beta chain) originates from a study of shared clonotypes between healthy human individuals. The CDR3 consists of 15 residues. V lost 4 bases to trimming and J lost 2 bases, with 9 bases between them. Germline V gene sequence: CDR1 MNHNY, CDR2 SVGAGI (reference sequence). Study conclusions and caveats: Naive CD4 clonotype sharing across a few donors was approximately 5.2%.

The data were produced by immunoSEQ multiplex PCR, yet TCRdb's version contains in-frame clones alone and is incomplete. This sample has about 2.3 million clones; 85% to 95% occur once, and the top ten carry 0.3% to 0.4%. Turning to this clone: Its antigen is unknown.

The sample consisted of naive CD4+ T cells from PBMCs. The subset is: CD45RA+ positively selected. The clonotype originates from a young man in good health. Some clones in this sample may be carry-over from other donors' samples. This chain joins TRBV6-6 and TRBJ2-6; D is possibly TRBD2 (6 bases). DNA for the CDR3: TGTGCCAGCAGTTCGCGGGGCGCTGGGGCCAACGTCCTGACTTTC. It is translated as CASSSRGAGANVLTF.